This TCR beta chain appears in the sequencing data of a study of cytomegalovirus exposure and HLA in healthy donors. Study conclusions and caveats: Analysis performed later found under 20,000 TCR beta sequences associated with HLA alleles at 0.05 false discovery rate.

There are 17 residues in the CDR3. Germline V gene sequence: CDR1 LNHDA, CDR2 SQIVND (reference sequence). V was clipped by 3 bases and J by 3 bases; unmatched bases: 10. This clone was seen only a few times. Its target is not known. Primers included in the PCR were 60 Vbeta and 13 Jbeta primers. Clones were sequenced by immunoSEQ multiplex PCR, and TCRdb holds only the in-frame ones, with some missing. Of 110,000 or so clones in the sample, about 12% are singletons; the top ten hold 15% to 20%. The V gene is TRBV19, the J gene TRBJ2-2; 7 positions agree with TRBD1. Sequenced material: PBMCs. This receptor was identified in a man aged 35-49 years in good health and CMV-seropositive. CDR3 sequence: CASSMTGWSGYTGELFF. In DNA, the CDR3 is TGTGCCAGTAGTATGACAGGGTGGAGTGGTTACACCGGGGAGCTGTTTTTT.